The 23 T cell receptor beta chains listed next were all sequenced from one sample in a study of identical twins. TCRdb ran MiXCR on the 5' RACE reads and lists one entry per CDR3 protein. The sample holds some 560,000 distinct CDR3 sequences, more than 9% seen once. The same specimen was also included in a second study, on yellow fever vaccine responses in identical twins.

Sequences were obtained from PBMCs. The receptors come from a woman younger than 30 in good health.

The chain joins TRBV5-1 to TRBJ2-7, with D possibly called TRBD1 or TRBD2 (5 bases each). V lost 2 bases to trimming and J lost 2 bases, with 14 bases between them. Per germline, CDR1 SGHRS and CDR2 YFSETQ. The CDR3 is 15 residues long. The chain's CDR3 is CASSLSWDPTYEQYF. CDR3 in DNA: TGCGCCAGCAGCTTATCTTGGGACCCCACCTACGAGCAGTACTTC.

This clonotype appeared once. Just one base apart from a much larger clone, this may be a read error. J is TRBJ2-1 and V is TRBV20-1; D remains unclear. This CDR3 is 15 amino acids long. V dropped 5 bases and J dropped 4 bases, with 18 bases sitting between them. Germline values: CDR1 DFQATT, CDR2 SNEGSKA (reference sequence). The CDR3 coding sequence is TGCAGTGCTCCTGACTCCTGTTCGGGTTACAATGAGCAGTTCTTC. Translating gives CSAPDSCSGYNEQFF.

This clonotype was seen a few times. This sequence joins TRBV20-1 and TRBJ2-7; 11 bases are shared with TRBD1. CDR1 is DFQATT, CDR2 SNEGSKA, per germline (reference sequence). V was pared by 7 bases and J by 6 bases, with 5 bases of the junction left unmatched. The CDR3 is 12 residues long. The CDR3 loop reads CSVRTGGSEQYF. The CDR3, as DNA: TGCAGTGTTCGGACAGGGGGCTCCGAGCAGTACTTC.

In its sample, this clonotype was seen a few times. The rearrangement uses TRBV5-1 and TRBJ2-7; D unresolved. The CDR3 extends over 10 amino acids. Trimming cost V 7 bases and J 5 bases, with 7 bases left between them. CDR1 is SGHRS, CDR2 YFSETQ, per germline. The CDR3 region has the DNA TGCGCCAGCGGAGAGCACGAGCAGTACTTC. Protein product: CASGEHEQYF.

This clonotype occurred a few times. This CDR3 is CASSLAGGVKGYEQYF. DNA for the CDR3: TGTGCCAGCAGCTTAGCCGGGGGGGTGAAGGGGTACGAGCAGTACTTC. This sequence joins TRBV7-6 and TRBJ2-7, with 8 bases fitting TRBD2. The CDR3 sequence is 16 residues long. Germline values: CDR1 SGHVS, CDR2 FNYEAQ. The junction had 8 bases not matched to a gene; V was cut back by 0 bases and J by 4 bases.

The chain recombines TRBV4-3 with TRBJ1-6; TRBD1 agrees at 8 bases. The junction had 8 bases not matched to a gene; V was cut back by 5 bases and J by 8 bases. Germline V lookup: CDR1 LGHNA, CDR2 YSLEER. The CDR3 is 15 amino acids. This CDR3 is CASSVRTGLDSPLHF. CDR3 coding DNA: TGCGCCAGCAGCGTACGGACAGGGTTGGATTCACCCCTCCACTTT.

The chain uses TRBV12-3 or TRBV12-4 and TRBJ2-3; 10 bases match TRBD1. The CDR3 runs 15 residues. The junction had 5 bases not matched to a gene; V was cut back by 6 bases and J by 2 bases. The CDR3 reads CASRRDRGNTDTQYF. CDR3 in DNA: TGTGCCAGCAGGAGGGACAGGGGCAACACAGATACGCAGTATTTT.

This clonotype came up a few times. The rearrangement links TRBV12-3 or TRBV12-4 to TRBJ1-1; D possibly corresponds to TRBD1 (5 bases). The CDR3 is made up of 15 amino acids. V was cut by 6 bases and J by 0 bases, with 14 bases left in between. CDR3 in DNA: TGTGCCAGCAGGGGCTCGGGGCGGATGAACACTGAAGCTTTCTTT. Translated, it gives CASRGSGRMNTEAFF.

This clonotype was seen ten or more times. The junction departs from germline at one end; a sequencing error may be responsible. This chain uses TRBV7-9 with TRBJ2-7; the D call may be TRBD1 or TRBD2 (5 bases each). The germline V gene has CDR1 SEHNR and CDR2 FQNEAQ (reference sequence). The CDR3 consists of 9 residues. CDR3 region: CASSLGDGF. The CDR3 DNA is TGTGCCAGCAGCTTGGGGGACGGCTTC.

This clonotype was seen at least ten times. The V call is TRBV4-1, the J call TRBJ1-3, with 11 bases aligning to TRBD1. V lost 2 bases and J lost 7; bases outside the gene matches: 7. Per germline, CDR1 MGHRA and CDR2 YSYEKL. This CDR3 spans 16 amino acids. The CDR3 DNA reads as TGCGCCAGCAGCCAAAGCCCTCGGGACAGGGGGAACACCATATATTTT. Translation gives CASSQSPRDRGNTIYF.

The chain has TRBV3-1 and TRBJ2-7; the D gene is possibly TRBD2 (7 bases). The germline V and J ends were trimmed by 7 bases and 5 bases, with 21 bases remaining between them. The CDR3 contains 15 residues. Germline V gene sequence: CDR1 LGHDT, CDR2 YNNKEL (reference sequence). The CDR3 protein is CASTGRRGAGNEQYF. CDR3 nucleotides: TGTGCCAGCACGGGCCGTCGGGGGGCGGGTAACGAGCAGTACTTC.

In its sample, this clonotype was seen a few times. CDR3 DNA sequence: TGTGCCAGCAGACTAGCGGGAGCGATGTACAATGAGCAGTTCTTC. Translated, it gives CASRLAGAMYNEQFF. This chain connects TRBV7-2 to TRBJ2-1; 11 nucleotides match TRBD2. CDR1 and CDR2 (germline): SGHTA, FQGNSA. J gave up 4 bases and V 6 bases, and 5 bases lay outside the gene matches. This CDR3 has 15 residues.

This clonotype was detected many times. CDR3 in amino acids: CSAEDRGSYNEQFF. CDR3 nucleotides: TGCAGCGCCGAAGACAGGGGTTCCTACAATGAGCAGTTCTTC. The rearrangement links TRBV29-1 to TRBJ2-1; 8 bases line up with TRBD1. Per the germline V gene, CDR1 is SQVTM and CDR2 is ANQGSEA. This CDR3 spans 14 amino acids. V lost 7 bases to trimming and J lost 1 base; unmatched junction nucleotides: 6.

The rearrangement links TRBV10-1 to TRBJ2-7; 7 positions agree with TRBD1. The CDR3 runs 14 residues. Germline V gene sequence: CDR1 WNHNN, CDR2 SYGVQD (reference sequence). With 2 bases clipped from V and 7 bases from J, the junction kept 8 bases outside the gene matches. Here the CDR3 reads CASSEPDRPIEQYF. The CDR3 DNA sequence: TGCGCCAGCAGTGAGCCGGACAGGCCAATTGAGCAGTACTTC.

The CDR3 is CASSPRTEEDKTYEQYF. In nucleotides, the CDR3 is TGTGCCAGCAGCCCCCGGACAGAAGAAGATAAGACTTACGAGCAGTACTTC. J is TRBJ2-7 and V is TRBV21-1; TRBD1, the table's D call, lacks a check against the DNA. TRBV21-1 is deemed a pseudogene. This CDR3 contains 17 residues.

The chain couples TRBV20-1 to TRBJ2-3; 8 bases match TRBD2. Per the germline V gene, CDR1 is DFQATT and CDR2 is SNEGSKA (reference sequence). Trimming at V came to 6 bases and at J to 5 bases, leaving 10 bases not matched to a gene. This CDR3 spans 14 amino acids. The CDR3 DNA sequence: TGCAGTGCCCGTACTAGCGGACCTCGAGATACGCAGTATTTT. Amino acid sequence: CSARTSGPRDTQYF.

CDR3 sequence reads: CASNGDGTSGSTDTQYF. The DNA of the CDR3 is TGTGCCAGCAATGGAGACGGGACTAGCGGGAGCACAGATACGCAGTATTTT. This sequence joins TRBV7-9 and TRBJ2-3, with 12 positions matching TRBD2. CDR3 length: 17 residues. The J segment lost 0 bases and the V segment lost 7 bases, leaving 8 bases of the junction unmatched. Germline-derived CDR1 and CDR2 are SEHNR and FQNEAQ (reference sequence). Variable domain in full (rest from reference TRBV7-9 and TRBJ2-3): DTGVSQNPRHKITKRGQNVTFRCDPISEHNRLYWYRQTLGQGPEFLTYFQNEAQLEKSRLLSDRFSAERPKGSFSTLEIQRTEQGDSAMYLCASNGDGTSGSTDTQYFGPGTRLTVL.

This clonotype was seen at least ten times. The chain recombines TRBV10-3 with TRBJ2-7; TRBD1 agrees at 8 bases. This CDR3 is 15 amino acids long. Trimming took 0 bases from V and 3 from J; bases not matched to a gene: 4. Germline lookup yields CDR1 ENHRY and CDR2 SYGVKD. The CDR3 sequence is CAISESQGALYEQYF. The DNA of the CDR3 is TGTGCCATCAGTGAGTCCCAGGGGGCGCTCTACGAGCAGTACTTC.

The chain couples TRBV20-1 to TRBJ2-7, with 10 bases that match TRBD2. Germline assignment: CDR1 DFQATT and CDR2 SNEGSKA (reference sequence). There are 13 residues in the CDR3. The junction had 5 bases not matched to a gene; V was cut back by 7 bases and J by 2 bases. The CDR3 loop is CSGLAGGAYEQYF. The CDR3, as DNA: TGCAGTGGCTTAGCGGGAGGCGCCTACGAGCAGTACTTC.

This clonotype was seen a handful of times. The J gene is TRBJ2-7, the V gene TRBV27; no firm D call. CDR1 and CDR2 (germline): MNHEY, SMNVEV (reference sequence). Between the trimmed V and J ends, which lost 6 bases and 2 bases, there was a span of 17 bases. This CDR3 comprises 15 residues. In DNA form, the CDR3 reads TGTGCCAGCAGCCTCCTCGGCCAACAGCCCTACGAGCAGTACTTC. Its translation is CASSLLGQQPYEQYF.

This clonotype was detected a few times. CDR3 DNA sequence: TGTGCCAGCAGTTCTGCCCCACTAGCGTCGCGTAGAGACACAGATACGCAGTATTTT. As protein: CASSSAPLASRRDTDTQYF. V gene TRBV27 combines with J gene TRBJ2-3, with TRBD2 identical over 7 bases. This CDR3 region has 19 residues. Germline lookup yields CDR1 MNHEY and CDR2 SMNVEV (reference sequence). Germline trimming cut 4 bases from V and 2 bases from J; bases unmatched to any gene: 18.

This chain connects TRBV7-9 to TRBJ2-1, with D hard to call. Germline V gene sequence: CDR1 SEHNR, CDR2 FQNEAQ (reference sequence). Deletions cut 2 bases from V and 6 bases from J, with 11 bases between. This CDR3 is 14 amino acids long. CDR3 bases: TGTGCCAGCAGCTTATCGGCCCCTGGCAATGAGCAGTTCTTC. This sequence encodes CASSLSAPGNEQFF.

This clonotype was counted ten times or more. The chain recombines TRBV10-3 with TRBJ2-7, with D perhaps matching TRBD1 or TRBD2 (5 bases each). Trimming pared 4 bases from V and 4 bases from J, leaving 14 bases between. This CDR3 has 14 amino acids. CDR1 is ENHRY, CDR2 SYGVKD, per germline. CDR3 amino acids: CAISAPGSEYEQYF. The CDR3, as DNA: TGTGCCATCAGTGCGCCAGGGAGTGAGTACGAGCAGTACTTC.